This T cell receptor beta chain was observed in a study of cytomegalovirus exposure and HLA in healthy donors. The CDR3 runs to 16 residues. Germline CDR1 reads LGHNA; CDR2 reads YSLEER. V was pared by 0 bases and J by 10 bases, with 14 bases of the junction left unmatched. Method: immunoSEQ multiplex PCR; TCRdb's copy keeps in-frame clones and lacks some. The table lists 90,000 to 150,000 clones, around 87% of them singletons, with 6% to 7% in the top ten. The J gene is TRBJ2-7, the V gene TRBV4-3, with TRBD2 identical over 8 bases. This clonotype was obtained from a woman aged 18 to 35 in good health and CMV-seropositive. Sequencing was carried out using PBMCs. This CDR3 is CASSQEGGLAGSSQYF. The CDR3 nucleotides are TGCGCCAGCAGCCAAGAGGGTGGGCTAGCGGGTTCCTCCCAGTACTTC.